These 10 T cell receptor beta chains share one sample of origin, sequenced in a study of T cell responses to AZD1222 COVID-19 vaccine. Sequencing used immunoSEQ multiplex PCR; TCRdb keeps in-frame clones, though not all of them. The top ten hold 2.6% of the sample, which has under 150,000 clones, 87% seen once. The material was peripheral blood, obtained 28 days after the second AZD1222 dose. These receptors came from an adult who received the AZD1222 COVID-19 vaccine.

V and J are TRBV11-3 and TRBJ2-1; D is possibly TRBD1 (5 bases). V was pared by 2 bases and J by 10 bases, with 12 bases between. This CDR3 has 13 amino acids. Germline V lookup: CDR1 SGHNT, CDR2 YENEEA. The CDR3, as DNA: TGTGCCAGCAGCTTAACCAGGGAAGGGGAGCAGTTCTTC. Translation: CASSLTREGEQFF.

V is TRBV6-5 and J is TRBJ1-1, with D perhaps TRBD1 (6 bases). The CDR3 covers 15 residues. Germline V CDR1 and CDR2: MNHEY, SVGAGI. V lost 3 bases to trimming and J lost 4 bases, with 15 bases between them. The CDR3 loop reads CASSYSGRGVTEAFF. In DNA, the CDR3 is TGTGCCAGCAGTTATAGCGGCAGGGGCGTCACTGAAGCTTTCTTT.

CDR3 in amino acids: CASSRNPGQVEAFF. CDR3 in DNA: TGCGCCAGCAGCCGTAATCCGGGACAGGTCGAAGCTTTCTTT. This sequence joins TRBV5-1 and TRBJ1-1, with TRBD1 matching over 8 bases. The CDR3 length is 14 residues. Per the germline V gene, CDR1 is SGHRS and CDR2 is YFSETQ. V was clipped by 4 bases and J by 8 bases; unmatched bases: 10.

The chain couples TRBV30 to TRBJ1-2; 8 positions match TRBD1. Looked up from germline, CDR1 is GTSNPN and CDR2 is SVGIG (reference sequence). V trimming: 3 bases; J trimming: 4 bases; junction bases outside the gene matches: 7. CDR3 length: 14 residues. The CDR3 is CAWSPDRAFYGYTF. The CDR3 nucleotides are TGTGCCTGGAGCCCGGACAGGGCTTTCTATGGCTACACCTTC.

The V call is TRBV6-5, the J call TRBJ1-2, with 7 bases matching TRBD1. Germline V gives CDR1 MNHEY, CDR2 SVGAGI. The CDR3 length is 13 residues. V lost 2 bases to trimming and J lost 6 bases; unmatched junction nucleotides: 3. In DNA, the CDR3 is TGTGCCAGCAGTTACGACAGGGTCGATGGCTACACCTTC. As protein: CASSYDRVDGYTF.

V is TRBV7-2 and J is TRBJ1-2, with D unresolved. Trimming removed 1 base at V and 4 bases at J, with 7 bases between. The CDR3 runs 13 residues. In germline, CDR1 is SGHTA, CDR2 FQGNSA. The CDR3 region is CASSLGHVYGYTF. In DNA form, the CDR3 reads TGTGCCAGCAGCTTAGGGCATGTCTATGGCTACACCTTC. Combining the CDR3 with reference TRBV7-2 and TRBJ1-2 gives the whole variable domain GAGVSQSPSNKVTEKGKDVELRCDPISGHTALYWYRQSLGQGLEFLIYFQGNSAPDKSGLPSDRFSAERTGGSVSTLTIQRTQQEDSAVYLCASSLGHVYGYTFGSGTRLTVV.

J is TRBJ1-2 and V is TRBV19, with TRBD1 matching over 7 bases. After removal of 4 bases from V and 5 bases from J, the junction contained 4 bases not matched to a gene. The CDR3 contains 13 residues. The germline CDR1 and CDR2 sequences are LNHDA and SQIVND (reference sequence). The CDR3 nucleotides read TGTGCCAGTAGTACAGGACAGGAGTATGGCTACACCTTC. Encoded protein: CASSTGQEYGYTF.

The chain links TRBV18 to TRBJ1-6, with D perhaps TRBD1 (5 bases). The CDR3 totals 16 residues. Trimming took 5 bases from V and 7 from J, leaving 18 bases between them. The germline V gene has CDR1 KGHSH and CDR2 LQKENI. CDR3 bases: TGTGCCAGCTCAGCGGACCCCGGGACGGTAAATTCACCCCTCCACTTT. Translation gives CASSADPGTVNSPLHF.

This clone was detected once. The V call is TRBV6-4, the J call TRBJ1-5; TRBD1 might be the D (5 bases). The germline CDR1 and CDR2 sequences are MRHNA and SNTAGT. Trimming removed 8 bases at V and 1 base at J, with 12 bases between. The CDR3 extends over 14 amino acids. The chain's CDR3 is CASGRGVSNQPQHF. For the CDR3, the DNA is TGTGCCAGCGGCCGGGGCGTAAGCAATCAGCCCCAGCATTTT.

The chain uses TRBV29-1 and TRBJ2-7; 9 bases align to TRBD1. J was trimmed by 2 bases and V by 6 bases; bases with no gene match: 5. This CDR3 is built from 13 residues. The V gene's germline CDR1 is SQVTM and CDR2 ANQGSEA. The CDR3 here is CSVGDRVTYEQYF. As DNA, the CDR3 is TGCAGCGTGGGGGACAGGGTGACCTACGAGCAGTACTTC.